Listed here are 20 T cell receptor beta chains from one sample, sequenced in a study of regulatory T cells in long-lasting Graves disease. Arm-PCR of CDR3 regions and iRepertoire HTBI primers were the basis on which TCR beta libraries were built. One entry per CDR3 protein, called by TCRdb with MiXCR from the multiplex PCR reads. The sample comprises over 400,000 distinct CDR3 sequences, 14% of which are singletons, and over 15% rests with the top ten. Stated time point: newly diagnosed GD, antithyroid drugs for less than 3 months. The TCR library used RNA extracted from PBMCs. The data were also submitted as part of a second study, on T cells in Graves' hyperthyroidism and ophthalmopathy.

The material was peripheral blood mononuclear cells (PBMCs), obtained at new diagnosis, from a patient treated with antithyroid drugs. These receptors came from a woman aged 50 to 60 with Graves disease.

This clonotype has at least ten counts. This sequence joins TRBV20-1 and TRBJ2-1; TRBD2 aligns across 11 bases. The CDR3 contains 16 residues. V was pared by 4 bases and J by 1 base, with 6 bases of the junction left unmatched. CDR1 DFQATT and CDR2 SNEGSKA come from the germline V gene (reference sequence). CDR3 region: CSAKLAGGPSYNEQFF. The CDR3 coding sequence is TGCAGTGCTAAATTAGCGGGAGGGCCTTCCTACAATGAGCAGTTCTTC.

The CDR3 region has the DNA TGTGCCAGCAGCTTGAGTTCGGTGCACGAGCAGTACTTC. This gives the protein CASSLSSVHEQYF. The chain links TRBV11-2 to TRBJ2-7, with D unresolved. Deletions cut 3 bases from V and 5 bases from J, with 11 bases between. The length of the CDR3 is 13 residues. Per the germline V gene, CDR1 is SGHAT and CDR2 is FQNNGV.

This clonotype was seen repeatedly, ten times or more. The DNA for the CDR3 is TGTGCCAGCAGAGCGGACAGGGGAGAGGCGAACACTGAAGCTTTCTTT. Protein: CASRADRGEANTEAFF. The gene calls are TRBV6-1 and TRBJ1-1, with TRBD1 matching 9 bases. This CDR3 has 16 amino acids. Germline V gives CDR1 MNHNS, CDR2 SASEGT. Trimming removed 6 bases from V and 1 base from J; junction bases left unmatched: 9.

This clonotype was counted many times. This chain uses TRBV3-1 with TRBJ2-3; D is unclear. The CDR3 is made up of 14 amino acids. Trimming removed 0 bases from V and 1 base from J, with 5 bases in between. Germline V gene data show CDR1 as LGHDT and CDR2 as YNNKEL (reference sequence). CDR3 nucleotide sequence: TGTGCCAGCAGCCAAGACCCGGGCACAGATACGCAGTATTTT. Its protein is CASSQDPGTDTQYF.

As DNA, the CDR3 is TGTGCCAGCACTAGGGGACTCCTCCATCAGCCCCAGCATTTT. This translates into CASTRGLLHQPQHF. V is TRBV6-2 or TRBV6-3 and J is TRBJ1-5, with a weak D call TRBD1 (5 bases). The germline V gene has CDR1 MNHEY and CDR2 SVGEGT. This CDR3 is 14 amino acids long. V was trimmed by 7 bases and J by 5 bases, leaving 15 bases between them.

Ten or more counts support this clonotype. At one boundary the junction diverges from the germline segment, which might be a read error. The rearrangement joins TRBV28 to TRBJ2-7; the D gene is possibly TRBD2 (7 bases). This CDR3 is 12 amino acids long. Germline CDR1 is MDHEN and CDR2 is SYDVKM. The CDR3 nucleotides read TGTGCCAGCACCGCCCGGGGGGCAACCCTTACCTTC. It is translated as CASTARGATLTF.

The table lists this clonotype with many counts. The J gene is TRBJ1-5, the V gene TRBV27, with unresolved D. Germline-derived CDR1 and CDR2 are MNHEY and SMNVEV (reference sequence). The CDR3 runs 13 residues. V lost 2 bases to trimming and J lost 6 bases, with 8 bases between them. CDR3 in amino acids: CASSLGYLQPQHF. CDR3 sequence (DNA): TGTGCCAGCAGTTTAGGGTATCTTCAGCCCCAGCATTTT.

The chain links TRBV20-1 to TRBJ1-2; no clear D gene. CDR3 length: 11 amino acids. Trimming cost V 6 bases and J 3 bases, with 8 bases left between them. The germline V gene encodes CDR1 DFQATT and CDR2 SNEGSKA (reference sequence). This CDR3 reads CSATPHYGYTF. The CDR3 bases are TGCAGTGCCACGCCCCACTATGGCTACACCTTC.

This clonotype was counted many times. This chain uses TRBV20-1 with TRBJ2-2; 8 nucleotides match TRBD2. V was clipped by 6 bases and J by 0 bases; unmatched bases: 0. CDR3 size: 13 residues. Germline CDR1 DFQATT, CDR2 SNEGSKA (reference sequence). The CDR3 DNA reads as TGCAGTGCCGGGGGGGCGAACACCGGGGAGCTGTTTTTT. Translated: CSAGGANTGELFF.

There are many counts of this clonotype. The rearrangement links TRBV11-2 to TRBJ2-5; no firm D call. Trimming took off 6 bases at V and 5 bases at J, with 13 bases between the two ends. The CDR3 runs to 13 residues. Germline V gene sequence: CDR1 SGHAT, CDR2 FQNNGV. The CDR3 sequence: CASSQSERETQYF. CDR3 nucleotides: TGTGCCAGCAGTCAAAGCGAGAGGGAGACCCAGTACTTC.

This clonotype was found many times. This chain links TRBV28 with TRBJ1-5, with TRBD1 matching 7 bases. Germline CDR1 and CDR2: MDHEN and SYDVKM. With V trimmed by 6 bases and J by 1 base, 3 bases remained unmatched. The CDR3 extends over 14 amino acids. The CDR3 DNA follows: TGTGCCAGCAGCATGGGACAGAGCAATCAGCCCCAGCATTTT. This encodes CASSMGQSNQPQHF.

Ten or more counts support this clonotype. The chain combines TRBV28 with TRBJ1-2; TRBD1 matches at 8 bases. This CDR3 is built from 13 residues. Germline-derived CDR1 and CDR2 are MDHEN and SYDVKM. Trimming at V came to 6 bases and at J to 8 bases, leaving 8 bases not matched to a gene. The CDR3 loop reads CASRLTGDGGYTF. As DNA, the CDR3 is TGTGCCAGCAGGCTGACAGGGGATGGGGGCTACACCTTC.

This clonotype appeared once. This may stem from a read error, because a much larger clone lies one nucleotide away. This chain joins TRBV2 and TRBJ1-2; D is unclear. The germline CDR1 and CDR2 sequences are SNHLY and FYNNEI. This CDR3 has 14 amino acids. CDR3 sequence reads: CARSVADANYGYTF. The CDR3, as DNA: TGTGCCAGAAGTGTGGCGGATGCTAACTATGGCTACACCTTC.

This clonotype was seen many times. This chain uses TRBV12-3 or TRBV12-4 with TRBJ1-5; no clear D. V was shortened by 1 base and J by 2 bases, with 9 bases between the two germline ends. The CDR3 totals 15 residues. The CDR3 reads CASSLEVLGNQPQHF. For the CDR3, the DNA is TGTGCCAGCAGTTTAGAGGTTCTGGGCAATCAGCCCCAGCATTTT.

This clonotype was found a few times. The V call is TRBV19, the J call TRBJ2-1; 7 nucleotides match TRBD2. Germline trimming cut 3 bases from V and 4 bases from J; bases unmatched to any gene: 12. Germline V lookup: CDR1 LNHDA, CDR2 SQIVND (reference sequence). This CDR3 contains 17 residues. CDR3 residues: CASSISTLAALYNEQFF. In DNA, the CDR3 is TGTGCCAGTAGTATCTCAACCCTAGCGGCCCTTTACAATGAGCAGTTCTTC.

This clonotype was seen ten or more times. This chain links TRBV20-1 with TRBJ2-7, with 7 bases fitting TRBD1. The CDR3 spans 13 residues. After removal of 6 bases from V and 6 bases from J, the junction contained 11 bases not matched to a gene. The germline CDR1 and CDR2 sequences are DFQATT and SNEGSKA (reference sequence). The CDR3 nucleotides are TGCAGTGCACTGGGACAGCCGGATTCCGAGCAGTACTTC. Protein product: CSALGQPDSEQYF.

This clonotype was counted ten times or more. This sequence joins TRBV2 and TRBJ2-3; D not resolved. V was cut by 8 bases and J by 0 bases, with 9 bases left in between. This CDR3 is 13 amino acids long. Germline values: CDR1 SNHLY, CDR2 FYNNEI. The CDR3 region is CASRVISTDTQYF. The CDR3 DNA follows: TGTGCCAGCCGGGTAATTAGCACAGATACGCAGTATTTT. Variable domain in full (rest from reference TRBV2 and TRBJ2-3): EPEVTQTPSHQVTQMGQEVILRCVPISNHLYFYWYRQILGQKVEFLVSFYNNEISEKSEIFDDQFSVERPDGSNFTLKIRSTKLEDSAMYFCASRVISTDTQYFGPGTRLTVL.

The table lists this clonotype with many counts. The chain employs TRBV20-1 and TRBJ2-7; 9 nucleotides line up with TRBD2. V lost 6 bases to trimming and J lost 1 base; unmatched junction nucleotides: 4. CDR3 length equals 13 residues. Germline CDR1 is DFQATT and CDR2 is SNEGSKA (reference sequence). The CDR3 spells CSATGLASYEQYF. The DNA of the CDR3 is TGCAGTGCCACGGGACTAGCATCCTACGAGCAGTACTTC.

This chain uses TRBV6-1 with TRBJ1-1; 8 nucleotides line up with TRBD1. CDR1 is MNHNS and CDR2 is SASEGT in the germline V gene. V dropped 8 bases and J dropped 4; count of bases not matched to a gene: 6. CDR3 length: 13 amino acids. In nucleotides, the CDR3 is TGTGCCAGCGGGGCAACAGGGGGCACTGAAGCTTTCTTT. This codes for CASGATGGTEAFF.

This clonotype was picked up a small number of times. The V call is TRBV5-1, the J call TRBJ2-1; 9 positions match TRBD2. The J call is in doubt because the DNA end fits TRBJ2-5 better. The CDR3 length is 16 residues. Per germline, CDR1 SGHRS and CDR2 YFSETQ. CDR3 residues: CASSLVVREGVETQYF. CDR3 DNA: TGCGCCAGCAGCTTGGTCGTGCGGGAGGGCGTAGAGACCCAGTACTTC.